This T cell receptor (beta chain) originates from a study of a mutant IDH1 vaccine in newly diagnosed glioma. Study details: Treated patients were roughly 62% male, about 38% female, mean age roughly 39 years. Most patients had received both radiotherapy and temozolomide, the prior options being radiotherapy, temozolomide, or both. Study-wide findings and caveats: There seemed to be no relation between pseudoprogression and changes in top peripheral T cell clonotypes.

Time point meaning: baseline, week 1 (first vaccination visit). Treatment indicated: pre-vaccination baseline after standard-of-care therapy. Donor diagnoses consisted of new WHO grade 3 or 4 IDH1-mutant, ATRX-lost astrocytomas. As for this clone: Its specificity is unknown.

Germline CDR1 GTSNPN, CDR2 SVGIG (reference sequence). Trimming removed 2 bases from V and 0 bases from J, with 13 bases in between. The CDR3 length is 15 residues. Sequencing was performed with immunoSEQ multiplex PCR; in TCRdb, only in-frame clones are kept and a portion is missing. Here the sample spans roughly 38,000 clones, around 90% being singletons. This TCR came from a young man with glioma. V usage is TRBV30 and J usage is TRBJ2-5; D not certain. The sample in question was PBMCs, obtained from a glioma patient treated with radiotherapy, temozolomide or both. CDR3 sequence reads: CAWSHYGTYQETQYF. The CDR3 DNA sequence: TGTGCCTGGAGTCATTACGGTACCTACCAAGAGACCCAGTACTTC.